The source of this T cell receptor (beta chain) is a study of metastatic and nonmetastatic thyroid tumors. Study information: The authors compared repertoires across blood and tumor or nodule tissue from malignant and benign thyroid patients.

Deletions cut 2 bases from V and 4 bases from J, with 6 bases between. Germline CDR1 reads MNHNY; CDR2 reads SVGAGI (reference sequence). The length of the CDR3 is 13 residues. Ahead of thyroid surgery, no patient had received treatment of any kind. Original methodology: The study built a papillary thyroid cancer distant-metastasis classifier from CDR3 differences across clinicopathological groups. TCRdb reassembled clones from the PCR reads with MiXCR. It is TCRdb's table, rather than the study itself, that gives the V and J calls and clone size. The sample consists of tens of thousands of clones, approximately 15% of them appearing once. The table lists this clone with many counts. Its antigen is as yet unknown. General study findings and limits: Reportedly, malignant thyroid tumors had significantly higher TCR beta diversity than benign nodules, in blood and tumor.

Sample: blood. This clonotype originated in a female donor with papillary thyroid cancer or a benign thyroid nodule (not recorded which). Some clones in this sample may be carry-over from other donors' samples. The rearrangement uses TRBV6-6 and TRBJ2-1; perhaps D is TRBD1 or TRBD2 (5 bases each). CDR3 sequence (DNA): TGTGCCAGCAGTTACGGGGGTTACAATGAGCAGTTCTTC. It translates to CASSYGGYNEQFF.